These 22 T cell receptor beta chains share one sample of origin, sequenced in a study of cytomegalovirus exposure and HLA in healthy donors (dated by TCRdb to the late 2010s). The library was produced with the immunoSEQ multiplex PCR assay. Here the immuneACCESS table is served through TCRdb, limited to in-frame sequences with V and J called. Missing clones are a known gap in these copies; in checked studies unresolved V genes cover under half, and the rest lacks a known reason. The sample contains about 86,000 clones, 85% to 95% of them found a single time. Together, the top ten hold 0.55% to 0.75% of the sample. Material: PBMCs. Receptor source: a man in his late teens or twenties in good health and CMV-seronegative.

This clone was found a few times. The rearrangement joins TRBV7-9 to TRBJ2-7; 10 positions match TRBD1. V shed 11 bases and J 3 bases; nucleotides not matched to a gene: 4. CDR3 length equals 12 residues. Germline V gene lookup returns CDR1 SEHNR and CDR2 FQNEAQ (reference sequence). The CDR3 protein is CAGDRGLYEQYF. CDR3 DNA: TGTGCCGGCGACAGGGGGCTCTACGAGCAGTACTTC.

V is TRBV6-5 and J is TRBJ2-7; 9 nucleotides match TRBD2. Germline CDR1 reads MNHEY; CDR2 reads SVGAGI. The V and J ends lost 0 bases and 4 bases, in that order; junction bases with no gene match: 4. The CDR3 contains 15 residues. For the CDR3, the DNA is TGTGCCAGCAGTTACTCTCTGACTAGCGGATACGAGCAGTACTTC. Translating it yields CASSYSLTSGYEQYF.

This clone was detected a few times. V is TRBV6-1 and J is TRBJ1-5; TRBD1 is a possible D gene (5 bases). Germline CDR1 MNHNS, CDR2 SASEGT. Trimming shortened V by 1 base and J by 7 bases, and 17 bases separated the two germline ends. CDR3 length: 16 residues. CDR3 region: CASSEEEGSGGQPQHF. The CDR3 DNA is TGTGCCAGCAGTGAAGAGGAGGGGTCCGGCGGCCAGCCCCAGCATTTT.

This chain links TRBV18 with TRBJ1-1, with 8 nucleotides matching TRBD1. CDR1 KGHSH and CDR2 LQKENI come from the germline V gene. The CDR3 runs to 15 residues. V was pared by 2 bases and J by 4 bases, with 6 bases of the junction left unmatched. Written as DNA, the CDR3 is TGTGCCAGCTCACCAAGGACAGGGTCGATCACTGAAGCTTTCTTT. Protein sequence: CASSPRTGSITEAFF.

V is TRBV19 and J is TRBJ2-3; 7 bases line up with TRBD1. With 5 bases clipped from V and 5 bases from J, the junction kept 16 bases outside the gene matches. There are 17 residues in the CDR3. CDR1 is LNHDA and CDR2 is SQIVND in the germline V gene (reference sequence). Here the CDR3 reads CASSAWNRGRSLDTQYF. Here the CDR3 DNA reads TGTGCCAGTAGTGCGTGGAACAGGGGAAGAAGCTTAGATACGCAGTATTTT.

V usage is TRBV25-1 and J usage is TRBJ2-2, with 7 bases matching TRBD1. Germline V gene data show CDR1 as MGHDK and CDR2 as SYGVNS. The CDR3 is 15 amino acids. The junction had 6 bases not matched to a gene; V was cut back by 7 bases and J by 1 base. CDR3: CASIYRGQNTGELFF. CDR3 nucleotides: TGTGCCAGCATATACAGGGGTCAGAACACCGGGGAGCTGTTTTTT.

J is TRBJ1-5 and V is TRBV2, with D possibly TRBD1 on 5 matching bases. Trimming took 1 base from V and 5 from J, leaving 9 bases between them. The germline V gene encodes CDR1 SNHLY and CDR2 FYNNEI. The CDR3 covers 14 residues. Here the CDR3 DNA reads TGTGCCAGCAGTGAAGGAAGGGGTTATCAGCCCCAGCATTTT. Encoded protein: CASSEGRGYQPQHF. The whole variable domain, filled in from reference TRBV2 and TRBJ1-5, reads EPEVTQTPSHQVTQMGQEVILRCVPISNHLYFYWYRQILGQKVEFLVSFYNNEISEKSEIFDDQFSVERPDGSNFTLKIRSTKLEDSAMYFCASSEGRGYQPQHFGDGTRLSIL.

This chain joins TRBV18 and TRBJ2-3, with D perhaps TRBD2 (6 bases). Germline V gene sequence: CDR1 KGHSH, CDR2 LQKENI. Trimming removed 5 bases from V and 0 bases from J, with 18 bases in between. The CDR3 consists of 17 residues. DNA for the CDR3: TGTGCCAGCTCAGTCCCCGCCTGGAGGGTTAGCACAGATACGCAGTATTTT. Encoded protein: CASSVPAWRVSTDTQYF.

The genes are TRBV18 and TRBJ2-7; perhaps TRBD1 as D (5 bases). This CDR3 is built from 16 residues. V was pared by 6 bases and J by 4 bases, with 22 bases between. Germline-derived CDR1 and CDR2 are KGHSH and LQKENI. The CDR3 sequence is CASSSDSGPQVYEQYF. CDR3 nucleotide sequence: TGTGCCAGCTCCTCCGACAGTGGTCCCCAGGTGTACGAGCAGTACTTC.

This chain joins TRBV23-1 and TRBJ2-7, with 10 bases identical to TRBD1. TRBV23-1 is flagged as an ORF with uncertain function. There are 13 residues in the CDR3. V gave up 6 bases and J gave up 2 bases; unmatched junction bases: 1. The CDR3 DNA follows: TGCGCCAGCAGGGGGACAGGGGCCTACGAGCAGTACTTC. As protein: CASRGTGAYEQYF.

The J gene is TRBJ2-6, the V gene TRBV4-3; D unresolved. V was pared by 0 bases and J by 0 bases, with 12 bases between. The CDR3 is made up of 18 amino acids. Germline loops: CDR1 LGHNA, CDR2 YSLEER. CDR3 loop: CASSQDPGAVSGANVLTF. The CDR3 nucleotides are TGCGCCAGCAGCCAAGATCCAGGTGCTGTCTCTGGGGCCAACGTCCTGACTTTC.

This sequence joins TRBV7-2 and TRBJ2-7; the match to TRBD2 covers 12 bases. CDR1 and CDR2 (germline): SGHTA, FQGNSA. V shed 1 base and J 4 bases; nucleotides not matched to a gene: 11. CDR3 size: 18 residues. Here the CDR3 DNA reads TGTGCCAGCAGCTTAGTAAAGGGATGGACTAGCGGGATGTACGAGCAGTACTTC. Translating gives CASSLVKGWTSGMYEQYF.

The chain combines TRBV7-6 with TRBJ2-1, with D possibly matching TRBD2 (5 bases). V was clipped by 4 bases and J by 3 bases, with 7 bases between them. CDR3 length: 13 amino acids. Germline-derived CDR1 and CDR2 are SGHVS and FNYEAQ. DNA for the CDR3: TGTGCCAGCAGCTGGACTGGCTACAATGAGCAGTTCTTC. Translating gives CASSWTGYNEQFF.

The J gene is TRBJ2-7, the V gene TRBV2, with 8 nucleotides matching TRBD2. The CDR3 loop spans 15 amino acids. The V segment lost 4 bases and the J segment 0 bases; nucleotides outside the gene matches: 5. Germline CDR1 and CDR2: SNHLY and FYNNEI. The CDR3 protein is CASSVGRAYSYEQYF. For the CDR3, the DNA is TGTGCCAGCAGTGTCGGGAGGGCATACTCCTACGAGCAGTACTTC.

This clone has a single count. The chain recombines TRBV27 with TRBJ2-5; D ambiguous. CDR3 length: 16 residues. Germline V gene lookup returns CDR1 MNHEY and CDR2 SMNVEV (reference sequence). Trimming shortened V by 4 bases and J by 3 bases, and 18 bases separated the two germline ends. The CDR3 sequence: CASSSQWVAVKETQYF. The CDR3, as DNA: TGTGCCAGCAGTTCCCAGTGGGTGGCGGTAAAAGAGACCCAGTACTTC.

The V call is TRBV10-3, the J call TRBJ1-6; 7 nucleotides match TRBD1. This CDR3 is 14 amino acids long. Germline values: CDR1 ENHRY, CDR2 SYGVKD. V was pared by 3 bases and J by 7 bases, with 3 bases of the junction left unmatched. The CDR3: CAISDRDSNSPLHF. In nucleotides, the CDR3 is TGTGCCATCAGTGACAGGGACAGCAATTCACCCCTCCACTTT.

The J gene is TRBJ1-5, the V gene TRBV5-1; D possibly corresponds to TRBD1 (6 bases). CDR3 length equals 15 residues. Germline V gene sequence: CDR1 SGHRS, CDR2 YFSETQ. V was cut by 4 bases and J by 6 bases, with 17 bases left in between. The CDR3 protein is CASSPYSGGGQPQHF. The CDR3 bases are TGCGCCAGCAGCCCCTACTCGGGGGGCGGTCAGCCCCAGCATTTT.

The chain is built from TRBV5-1 and TRBJ2-3; 10 nucleotides agree with TRBD2. This CDR3 comprises 18 residues. CDR1 and CDR2 from the germline V gene are SGHRS and YFSETQ. The ends lost 2 bases at V and 1 base at J; junction bases unmatched: 10. CDR3 sequence: CASSFTKSGTSGTDTQYF. CDR3 coding DNA: TGCGCCAGCAGCTTTACTAAATCCGGGACTAGCGGCACAGATACGCAGTATTTT.

The V call is TRBV7-9, the J call TRBJ1-2, with no clear D. V was trimmed by 1 base and J by 3 bases, leaving 6 bases between them. CDR3 size: 13 residues. Per germline, CDR1 SEHNR and CDR2 FQNEAQ (reference sequence). In nucleotides, the CDR3 is TGTGCCAGCAGCTTAGTGGAGCACTATGGCTACACCTTC. Translated, it gives CASSLVEHYGYTF.

The V gene is TRBV10-3, the J gene TRBJ1-1; D ambiguous. V shed 8 bases and J shed 1 base, with 5 bases lying between them. Germline CDR1 reads ENHRY; CDR2 reads SYGVKD. The length of the CDR3 is 11 residues. CDR3 DNA: TGTGCCATCGCGGAGAACACTGAAGCTTTCTTT. It encodes CAIAENTEAFF.

This chain uses TRBV10-2 with TRBJ1-1, with 10 bases fitting TRBD1. J was trimmed by 5 bases and V by 10 bases; bases with no gene match: 7. The CDR3 consists of 13 residues. Germline V lookup: CDR1 WSHSY, CDR2 SAAADI. CDR3 loop: CATLTGGLTEAFF. The CDR3 bases are TGCGCCACCTTGACAGGGGGCTTGACTGAAGCTTTCTTT.

This chain uses TRBV9 with TRBJ2-3, with 10 bases lining up with TRBD1. The CDR3 has 13 amino acids. V lost 7 bases to trimming and J lost 2 bases; unmatched junction nucleotides: 1. Germline loops: CDR1 SGDLS, CDR2 YYNGEE. As DNA, the CDR3 is TGTGCCAGCGGGACAGGGGCCACAGATACGCAGTATTTT. It encodes CASGTGATDTQYF.